The T cell receptor beta chain under discussion was sequenced for a study of cytomegalovirus exposure and HLA in healthy donors. Background on the study: As an earlier analysis found, around 190 million T cells yielded about 100 million unique TCR beta sequences.

In regard to this clone: Its antigen is as yet unknown.

Study-wide results and limits: The authors later linked a missense DCLRE1C variant to TCR beta V- and J-gene trimming.

The CDR3 runs 15 residues. Trimming at V came to 4 bases and at J to 4 bases, leaving 9 bases not matched to a gene. CDR1 and CDR2 (germline): SGHRS, YFSETQ. In the PCR, 60 Vbeta and 13 Jbeta primers were used. Some clones are missing from TCRdb's copy, which holds only in-frame ones; the method was immunoSEQ multiplex PCR. The data hold some 150,000 clones, with 85% to 90% observed a single time. Sequenced sample: PBMCs. The receptor was derived from a woman between 25 and 40 years old in good health and CMV-seronegative. This chain joins TRBV5-1 and TRBJ1-1, with 8 bases fitting TRBD1. The CDR3 is CASSHLKTGVTEAFF. The DNA of the CDR3 is TGCGCCAGCAGCCACCTCAAGACAGGGGTCACTGAAGCTTTCTTT. Filled out from reference TRBV5-1 and TRBJ1-1, the complete variable domain reads KAGVTQTPRYLIKTRGQQVTLSCSPISGHRSVSWYQQTPGQGLQFLFEYFSETQRNKGNFPGRFSGRQFSNSRSEMNVSTLELGDSALYLCASSHLKTGVTEAFFGQGTRLTVV.